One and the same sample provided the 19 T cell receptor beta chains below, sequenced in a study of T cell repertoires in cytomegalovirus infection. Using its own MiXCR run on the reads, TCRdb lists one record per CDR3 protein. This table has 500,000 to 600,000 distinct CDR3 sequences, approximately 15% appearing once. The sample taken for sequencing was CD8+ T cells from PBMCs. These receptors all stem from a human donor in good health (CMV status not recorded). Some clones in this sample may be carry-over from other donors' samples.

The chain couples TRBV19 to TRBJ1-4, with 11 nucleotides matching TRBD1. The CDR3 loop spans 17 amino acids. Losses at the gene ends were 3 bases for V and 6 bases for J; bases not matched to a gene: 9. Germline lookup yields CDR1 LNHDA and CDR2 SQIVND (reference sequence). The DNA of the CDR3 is TGTGCCAGTAGTATGCCGGGACAGGGGGTGAGGGATGAAAAACTGTTTTTT. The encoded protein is CASSMPGQGVRDEKLFF.

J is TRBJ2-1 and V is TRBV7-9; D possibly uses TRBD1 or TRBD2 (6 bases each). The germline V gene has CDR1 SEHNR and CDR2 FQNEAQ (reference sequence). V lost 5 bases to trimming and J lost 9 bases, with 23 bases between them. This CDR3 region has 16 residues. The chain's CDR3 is CASSRGGQIKIGEQFF. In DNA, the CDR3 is TGTGCCAGCAGCCGTGGGGGGCAGATTAAAATCGGTGAGCAGTTCTTC.

CDR3 sequence reads: CASSSRTGIETNTGELFF. The CDR3 DNA is TGTGCCAGCAGCTCCCGGACGGGCATCGAAACGAACACCGGGGAGCTGTTTTTT. J is TRBJ2-2 and V is TRBV7-9; D not certain. Germline V CDR1 and CDR2: SEHNR, FQNEAQ (reference sequence). The CDR3 covers 18 residues. Trimming removed 4 bases at V and 0 bases at J, with 18 bases between.

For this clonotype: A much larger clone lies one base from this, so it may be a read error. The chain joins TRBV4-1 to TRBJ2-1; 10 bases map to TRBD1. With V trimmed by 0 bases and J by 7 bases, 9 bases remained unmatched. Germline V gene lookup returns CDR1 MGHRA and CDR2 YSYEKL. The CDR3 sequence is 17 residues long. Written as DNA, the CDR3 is TGCGCCAGCAGCCAAGATTTTCCGCCGGGACAGGGGAATGAGCAGTTCTTC. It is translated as CASSQDFPPGQGNEQFF.

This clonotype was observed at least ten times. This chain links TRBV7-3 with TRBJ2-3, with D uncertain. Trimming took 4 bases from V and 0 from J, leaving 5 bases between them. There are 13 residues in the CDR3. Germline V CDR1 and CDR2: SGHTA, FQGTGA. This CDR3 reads CASSYISTDTQYF. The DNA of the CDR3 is TGTGCCAGCAGCTACATTAGCACAGATACGCAGTATTTT. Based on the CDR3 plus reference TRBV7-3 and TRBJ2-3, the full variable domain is GAGVSQTPSNKVTEKGKYVELRCDPISGHTALYWYRQSLGQGPEFLIYFQGTGAADDSGLPNDRFFAVRPEGSVSTLKIQRTERGDSAVYLCASSYISTDTQYFGPGTRLTVL.

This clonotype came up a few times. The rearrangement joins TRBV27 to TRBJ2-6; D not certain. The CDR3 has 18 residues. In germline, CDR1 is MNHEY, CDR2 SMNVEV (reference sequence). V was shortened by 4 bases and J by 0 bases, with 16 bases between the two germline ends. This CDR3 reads CASSSKRGRASGANVLTF. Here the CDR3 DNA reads TGTGCCAGCAGTTCCAAGCGAGGAAGGGCCTCTGGGGCCAACGTCCTGACTTTC. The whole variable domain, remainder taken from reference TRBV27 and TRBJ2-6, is EAQVTQNPRYLITVTGKKLTVTCSQNMNHEYMSWYRQDPGLGLRQIYYSMNVEVTDKGDVPEGYKVSRKEKRNFPLILESPSPNQTSLYFCASSSKRGRASGANVLTFGAGSRLTVL.

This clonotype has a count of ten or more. The CDR3 spells CASSQRIGLAGRDTQYF. The CDR3 DNA sequence: TGTGCCAGCAGCCAACGTATAGGGCTAGCGGGGAGAGATACGCAGTATTTT. The chain carries TRBV11-2 and TRBJ2-3; 9 bases line up with TRBD2. V lost 5 bases, J lost 5 bases, and 14 bases stayed unmatched. Germline V gene lookup returns CDR1 SGHAT and CDR2 FQNNGV. The CDR3 extends over 17 amino acids.

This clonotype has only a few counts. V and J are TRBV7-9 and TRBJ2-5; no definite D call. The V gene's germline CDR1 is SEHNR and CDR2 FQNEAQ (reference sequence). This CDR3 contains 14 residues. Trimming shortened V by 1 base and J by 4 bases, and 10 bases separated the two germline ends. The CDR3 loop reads CASSLDPERETQYF. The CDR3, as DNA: TGTGCCAGCAGCTTAGACCCCGAGCGAGAGACCCAGTACTTC. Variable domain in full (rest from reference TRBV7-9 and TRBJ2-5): DTGVSQNPRHKITKRGQNVTFRCDPISEHNRLYWYRQTLGQGPEFLTYFQNEAQLEKSRLLSDRFSAERPKGSFSTLEIQRTEQGDSAMYLCASSLDPERETQYFGPGTRLLVL.

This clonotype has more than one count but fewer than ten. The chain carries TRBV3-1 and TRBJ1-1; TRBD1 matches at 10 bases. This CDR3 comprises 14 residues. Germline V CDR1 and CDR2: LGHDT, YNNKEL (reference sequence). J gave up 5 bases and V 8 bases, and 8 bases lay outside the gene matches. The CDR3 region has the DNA TGTGCCAGCGGACGACAGGGGGCCGGTACTGAAGCTTTCTTT. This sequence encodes CASGRQGAGTEAFF.

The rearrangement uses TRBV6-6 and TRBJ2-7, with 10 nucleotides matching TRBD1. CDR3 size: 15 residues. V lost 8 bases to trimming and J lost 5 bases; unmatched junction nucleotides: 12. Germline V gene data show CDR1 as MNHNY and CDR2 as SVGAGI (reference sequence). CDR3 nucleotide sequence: TGTGCCAGCTCAAACCGCCGGGACAGGGGAAACGAGCAGTACTTC. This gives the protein CASSNRRDRGNEQYF.

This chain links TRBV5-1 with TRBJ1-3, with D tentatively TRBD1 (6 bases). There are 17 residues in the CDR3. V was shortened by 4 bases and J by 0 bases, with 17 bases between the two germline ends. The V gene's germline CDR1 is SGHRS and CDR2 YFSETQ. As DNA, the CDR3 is TGCGCCAGCAGCCGTGGGATAGGGGGATACTCTGGAAACACCATATATTTT. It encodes CASSRGIGGYSGNTIYF.

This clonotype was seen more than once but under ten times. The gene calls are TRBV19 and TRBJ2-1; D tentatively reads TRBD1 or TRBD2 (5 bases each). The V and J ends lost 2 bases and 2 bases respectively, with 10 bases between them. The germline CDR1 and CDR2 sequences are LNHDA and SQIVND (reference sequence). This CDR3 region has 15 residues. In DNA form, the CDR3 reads TGTGCCAGTAGTATACAGGGAGTCCCCTACAATGAGCAGTTCTTC. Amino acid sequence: CASSIQGVPYNEQFF. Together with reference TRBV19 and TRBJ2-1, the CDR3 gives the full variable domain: DGGITQSPKYLFRKEGQNVTLSCEQNLNHDAMYWYRQDPGQGLRLIYYSQIVNDFQKGDIAEGYSVSREKKESFPLTVTSAQKNPTAFYLCASSIQGVPYNEQFFGPGTRLTVL.

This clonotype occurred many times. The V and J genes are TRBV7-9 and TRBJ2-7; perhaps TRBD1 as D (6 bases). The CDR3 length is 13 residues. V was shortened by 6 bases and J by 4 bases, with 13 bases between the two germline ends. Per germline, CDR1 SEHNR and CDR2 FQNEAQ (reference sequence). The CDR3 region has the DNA TGTGCCAGCAGGAGGGACAAGGGGTACGAGCAGTACTTC. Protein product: CASRRDKGYEQYF.

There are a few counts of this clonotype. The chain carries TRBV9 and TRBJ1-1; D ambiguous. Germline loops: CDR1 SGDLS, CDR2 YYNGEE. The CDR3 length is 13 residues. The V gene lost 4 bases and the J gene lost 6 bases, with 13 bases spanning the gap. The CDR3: CASSPPDVAEAFF. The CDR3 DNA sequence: TGTGCCAGCAGCCCTCCGGATGTAGCTGAAGCTTTCTTT.

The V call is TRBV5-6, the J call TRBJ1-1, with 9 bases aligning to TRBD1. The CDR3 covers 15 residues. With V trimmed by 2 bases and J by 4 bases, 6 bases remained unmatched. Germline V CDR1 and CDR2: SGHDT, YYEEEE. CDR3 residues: CASSFHRGPSTEAFF. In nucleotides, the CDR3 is TGTGCCAGCAGCTTTCACAGGGGGCCGAGCACTGAAGCTTTCTTT. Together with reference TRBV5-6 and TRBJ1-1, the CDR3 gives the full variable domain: DAGVTQSPTHLIKTRGQQVTLRCSPKSGHDTVSWYQQALGQGPQFIFQYYEEEERQRGNFPDRFSGHQFPNYSSELNVNALLLGDSALYLCASSFHRGPSTEAFFGQGTRLTVV.

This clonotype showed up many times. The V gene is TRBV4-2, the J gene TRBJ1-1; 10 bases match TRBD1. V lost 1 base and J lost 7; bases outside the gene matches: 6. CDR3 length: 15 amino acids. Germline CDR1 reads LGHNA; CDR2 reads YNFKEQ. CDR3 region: CASSQVRTGGNEAFF. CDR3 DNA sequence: TGTGCCAGCAGCCAAGTTAGGACAGGGGGTAATGAAGCTTTCTTT.

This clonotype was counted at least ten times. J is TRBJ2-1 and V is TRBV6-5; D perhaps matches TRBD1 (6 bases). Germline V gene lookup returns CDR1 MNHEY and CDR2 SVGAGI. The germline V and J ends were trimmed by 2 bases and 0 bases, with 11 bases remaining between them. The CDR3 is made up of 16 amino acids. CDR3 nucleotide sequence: TGTGCCAGCAGTTACGCGACAGGTAGCTCCTACAATGAGCAGTTCTTC. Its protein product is CASSYATGSSYNEQFF.

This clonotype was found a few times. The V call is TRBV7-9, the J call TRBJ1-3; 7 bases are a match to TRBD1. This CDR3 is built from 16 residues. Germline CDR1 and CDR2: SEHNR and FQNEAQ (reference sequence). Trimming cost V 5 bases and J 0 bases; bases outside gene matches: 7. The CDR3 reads CASSPRTGNSGNTIYF. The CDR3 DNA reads TGTGCCAGCAGCCCTCGGACAGGAAACTCTGGAAACACCATATATTTT. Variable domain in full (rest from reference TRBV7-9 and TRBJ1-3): DTGVSQNPRHKITKRGQNVTFRCDPISEHNRLYWYRQTLGQGPEFLTYFQNEAQLEKSRLLSDRFSAERPKGSFSTLEIQRTEQGDSAMYLCASSPRTGNSGNTIYFGEGSWLTVV.

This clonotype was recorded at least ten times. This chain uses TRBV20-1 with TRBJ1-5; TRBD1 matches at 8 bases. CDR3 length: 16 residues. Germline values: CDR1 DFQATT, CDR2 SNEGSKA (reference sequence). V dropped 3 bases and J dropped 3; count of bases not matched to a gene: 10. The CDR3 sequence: CSASRGTGGVNQPQHF. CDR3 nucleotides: TGCAGTGCTAGTAGGGGTACAGGGGGAGTCAATCAGCCCCAGCATTTT.